This T cell receptor (beta chain) was profiled in a study of blood T cell repertoires in COVID-19. Study summary: Material from acute and convalescent COVID-19 was sourced from the United States, Italy and Spain. Nucleic acid was either cDNA or gDNA, and it came from T cells, B-cell-depleted T cells, or PBMCs.

Original data processing: Amplification of reference gene primers provided the estimated nucleated cell counts. Sequencing used immunoSEQ multiplex PCR; TCRdb keeps in-frame clones, though not all of them. V and J calls and clone size follow that table, whereas D and trimming were derived from the DNA. The table shows more than 150,000 clones, with around 86% occurring only once. This receptor was obtained from a man aged 35 to 55 with acute or convalescent COVID-19. The sequenced sample was peripheral blood.

This CDR3 is CASSILGQGHQPQHF. DNA of the CDR3: TGTGCCAGTAGTATATTGGGACAGGGGCATCAGCCCCAGCATTTT. The V and J genes are TRBV19 and TRBJ1-5; 10 nucleotides align to TRBD1. Germline CDR1 is LNHDA and CDR2 is SQIVND (reference sequence). V shed 2 bases and J 5 bases; nucleotides not matched to a gene: 3. The CDR3 totals 15 residues.